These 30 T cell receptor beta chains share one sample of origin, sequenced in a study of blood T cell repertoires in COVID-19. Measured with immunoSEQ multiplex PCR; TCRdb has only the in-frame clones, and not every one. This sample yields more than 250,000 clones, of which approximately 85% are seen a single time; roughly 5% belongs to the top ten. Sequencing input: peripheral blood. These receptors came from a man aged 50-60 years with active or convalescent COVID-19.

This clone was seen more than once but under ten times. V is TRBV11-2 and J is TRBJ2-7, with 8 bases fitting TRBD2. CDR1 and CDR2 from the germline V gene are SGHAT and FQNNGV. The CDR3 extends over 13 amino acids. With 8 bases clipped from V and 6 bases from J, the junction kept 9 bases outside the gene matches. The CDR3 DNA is TGTGCCAGCGCCACGATCGGGACTAGCGAGCAGTACTTC. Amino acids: CASATIGTSEQYF.

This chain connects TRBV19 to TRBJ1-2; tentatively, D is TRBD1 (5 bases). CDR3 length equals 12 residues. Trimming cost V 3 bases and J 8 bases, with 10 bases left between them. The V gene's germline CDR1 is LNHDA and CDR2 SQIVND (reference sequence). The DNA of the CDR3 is TGTGCCAGTAGTATTGCAGGGCGCGGCTACACCTTC. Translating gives CASSIAGRGYTF.

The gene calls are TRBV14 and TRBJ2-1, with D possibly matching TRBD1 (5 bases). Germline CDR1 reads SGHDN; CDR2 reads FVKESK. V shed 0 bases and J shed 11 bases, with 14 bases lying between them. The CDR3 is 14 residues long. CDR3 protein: CASSQEDTPWKQFF. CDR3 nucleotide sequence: TGTGCCAGCAGCCAAGAGGACACCCCCTGGAAGCAGTTCTTC.

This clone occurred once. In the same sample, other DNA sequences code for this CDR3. The CDR3 region has the DNA TGTGCCAGCAGCTTGGGCGGGGCCTCTGGAAACACCATATATTTT. Residues: CASSLGGASGNTIYF. This chain joins TRBV28 and TRBJ1-3; tentative D call: TRBD1 (5 bases). Deletions cut 6 bases from V and 0 bases from J, with 12 bases between. The CDR3 covers 15 residues. Germline V gene data show CDR1 as MDHEN and CDR2 as SYDVKM.

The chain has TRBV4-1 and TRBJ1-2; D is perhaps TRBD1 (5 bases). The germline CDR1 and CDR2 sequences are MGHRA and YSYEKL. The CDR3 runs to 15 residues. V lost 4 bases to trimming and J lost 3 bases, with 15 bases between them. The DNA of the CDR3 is TGCGCCAGCAGCCCCCGGGAGGGAGGGGACTATGGCTACACCTTC. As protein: CASSPREGGDYGYTF.

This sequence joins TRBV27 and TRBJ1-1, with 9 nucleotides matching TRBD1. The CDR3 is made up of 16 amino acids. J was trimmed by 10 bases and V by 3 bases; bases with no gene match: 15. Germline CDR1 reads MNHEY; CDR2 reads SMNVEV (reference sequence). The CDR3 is CASSFSPQGARSIAFF. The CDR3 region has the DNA TGTGCCAGCAGTTTCTCTCCACAGGGGGCGCGAAGTATAGCTTTCTTT.

CDR3 nucleotides: TGCGCCAGCAGCCTACGGACTAGCCTATTCACCTACAATGAGCAGTTCTTC. Amino acid sequence: CASSLRTSLFTYNEQFF. This sequence joins TRBV4-3 and TRBJ2-1, with 8 nucleotides matching TRBD2. V dropped 4 bases and J dropped 2; count of bases not matched to a gene: 10. Germline CDR1 is LGHNA and CDR2 is YSLEER. The CDR3 runs to 17 residues.

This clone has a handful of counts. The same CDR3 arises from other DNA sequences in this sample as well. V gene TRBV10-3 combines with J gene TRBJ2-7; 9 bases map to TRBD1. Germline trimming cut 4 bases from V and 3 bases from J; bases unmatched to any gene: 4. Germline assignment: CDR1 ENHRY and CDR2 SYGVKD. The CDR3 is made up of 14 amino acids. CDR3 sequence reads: CAISAGTGYYEQYF. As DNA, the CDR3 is TGTGCCATCAGTGCTGGGACAGGGTACTACGAGCAGTACTTC.

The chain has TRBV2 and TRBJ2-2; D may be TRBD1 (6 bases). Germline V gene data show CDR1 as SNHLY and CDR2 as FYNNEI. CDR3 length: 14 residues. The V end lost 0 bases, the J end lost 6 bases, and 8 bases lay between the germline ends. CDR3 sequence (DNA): TGTGCCAGCAGTGAAGCGGGGGCTGCCGGGGAGCTGTTTTTT. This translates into CASSEAGAAGELFF. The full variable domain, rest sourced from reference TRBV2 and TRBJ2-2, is EPEVTQTPSHQVTQMGQEVILRCVPISNHLYFYWYRQILGQKVEFLVSFYNNEISEKSEIFDDQFSVERPDGSNFTLKIRSTKLEDSAMYFCASSEAGAAGELFFGEGSRLTVL.

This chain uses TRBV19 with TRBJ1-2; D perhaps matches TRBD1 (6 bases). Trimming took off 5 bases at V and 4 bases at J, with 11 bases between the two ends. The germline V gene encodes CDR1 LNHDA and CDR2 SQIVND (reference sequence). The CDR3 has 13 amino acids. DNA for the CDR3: TGTGCCAGTAGTTCGGACAGACGCTATGGCTACACCTTC. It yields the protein CASSSDRRYGYTF. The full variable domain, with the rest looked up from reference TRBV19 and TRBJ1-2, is DGGITQSPKYLFRKEGQNVTLSCEQNLNHDAMYWYRQDPGQGLRLIYYSQIVNDFQKGDIAEGYSVSREKKESFPLTVTSAQKNPTAFYLCASSSDRRYGYTFGSGTRLTVV.

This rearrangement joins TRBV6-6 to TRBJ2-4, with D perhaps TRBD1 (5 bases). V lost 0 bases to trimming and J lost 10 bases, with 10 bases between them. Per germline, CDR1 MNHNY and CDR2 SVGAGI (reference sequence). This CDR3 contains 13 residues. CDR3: CASSYSAGMIQYF. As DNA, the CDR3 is TGTGCCAGCAGTTACTCGGCAGGGATGATTCAGTACTTC.

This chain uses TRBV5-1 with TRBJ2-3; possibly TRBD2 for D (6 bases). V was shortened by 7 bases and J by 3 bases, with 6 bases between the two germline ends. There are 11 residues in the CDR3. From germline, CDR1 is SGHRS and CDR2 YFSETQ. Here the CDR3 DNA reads TGCGCCAGCGGGGGGACAGATACGCAGTATTTT. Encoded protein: CASGGTDTQYF. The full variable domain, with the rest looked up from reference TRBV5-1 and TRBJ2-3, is KAGVTQTPRYLIKTRGQQVTLSCSPISGHRSVSWYQQTPGQGLQFLFEYFSETQRNKGNFPGRFSGRQFSNSRSEMNVSTLELGDSALYLCASGGTDTQYFGPGTRLTVL.

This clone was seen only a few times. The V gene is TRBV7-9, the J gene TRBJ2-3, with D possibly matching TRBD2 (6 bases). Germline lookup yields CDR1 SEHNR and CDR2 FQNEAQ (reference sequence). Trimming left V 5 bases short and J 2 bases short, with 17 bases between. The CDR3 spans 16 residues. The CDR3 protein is CASSPGFRTTTDTQYF. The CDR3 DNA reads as TGTGCCAGCAGCCCAGGGTTTAGGACTACCACAGATACGCAGTATTTT.

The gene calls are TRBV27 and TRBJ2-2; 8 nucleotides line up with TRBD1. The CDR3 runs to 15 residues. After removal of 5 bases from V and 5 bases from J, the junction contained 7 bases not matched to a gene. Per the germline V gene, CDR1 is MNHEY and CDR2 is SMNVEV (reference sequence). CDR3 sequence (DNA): TGTGCCAGCAGTGCACAGGGGGAAGTAACCGGGGAGCTGTTTTTT. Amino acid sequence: CASSAQGEVTGELFF.

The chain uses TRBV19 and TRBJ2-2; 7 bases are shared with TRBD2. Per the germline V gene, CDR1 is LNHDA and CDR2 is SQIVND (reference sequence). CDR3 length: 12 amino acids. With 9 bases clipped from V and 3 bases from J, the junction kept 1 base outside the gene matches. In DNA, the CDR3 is TGTGCCAGCGGGAGGTACACCGGGGAGCTGTTTTTT. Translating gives CASGRYTGELFF.

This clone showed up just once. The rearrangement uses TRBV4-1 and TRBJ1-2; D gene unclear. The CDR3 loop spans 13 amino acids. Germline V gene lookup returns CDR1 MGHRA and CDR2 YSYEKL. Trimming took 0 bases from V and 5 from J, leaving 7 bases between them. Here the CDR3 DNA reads TGCGCCAGCAGCCAAGATTCGGGGTATGGCTACACCTTC. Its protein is CASSQDSGYGYTF.

CDR3 DNA sequence: TGTGCCAGCAGCTTTAATCCACCGGGACAAGTGGCCGAGCAGTACTTC. This codes for CASSFNPPGQVAEQYF. The chain is built from TRBV7-6 and TRBJ2-7; the D gene is possibly TRBD1 (6 bases). The CDR3 sequence is 16 residues long. V gave up 3 bases and J gave up 6 bases, with 21 bases separating them. Germline V lookup: CDR1 SGHVS, CDR2 FNYEAQ.

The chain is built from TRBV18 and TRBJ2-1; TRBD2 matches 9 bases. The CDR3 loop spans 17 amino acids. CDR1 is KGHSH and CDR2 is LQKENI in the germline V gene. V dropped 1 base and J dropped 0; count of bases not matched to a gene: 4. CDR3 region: CASSPRTSDSSYNEQFF. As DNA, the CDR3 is TGTGCCAGCTCACCACGGACTAGCGACAGCTCCTACAATGAGCAGTTCTTC.

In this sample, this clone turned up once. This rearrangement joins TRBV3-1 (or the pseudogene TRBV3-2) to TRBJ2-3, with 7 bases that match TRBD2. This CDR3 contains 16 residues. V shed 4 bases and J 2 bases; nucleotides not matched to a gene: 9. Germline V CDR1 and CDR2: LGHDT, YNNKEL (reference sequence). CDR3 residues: CASSLVAGYNTDTQYF. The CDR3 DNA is TGTGCCAGCAGCCTAGTAGCGGGCTACAACACAGATACGCAGTATTTT.

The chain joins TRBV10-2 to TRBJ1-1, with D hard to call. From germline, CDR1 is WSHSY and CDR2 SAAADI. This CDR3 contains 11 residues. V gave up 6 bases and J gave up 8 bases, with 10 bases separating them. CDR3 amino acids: CASRGGGEAFF. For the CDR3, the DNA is TGCGCCAGCAGGGGCGGAGGGGAAGCTTTCTTT.

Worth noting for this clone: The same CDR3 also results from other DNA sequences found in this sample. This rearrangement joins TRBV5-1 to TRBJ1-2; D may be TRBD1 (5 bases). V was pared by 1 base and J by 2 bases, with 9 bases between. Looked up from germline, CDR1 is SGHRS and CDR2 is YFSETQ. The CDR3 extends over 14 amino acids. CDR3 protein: CASSLSPGNYGYTF. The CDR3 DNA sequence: TGCGCCAGCAGCTTGTCGCCAGGGAACTATGGCTACACCTTC. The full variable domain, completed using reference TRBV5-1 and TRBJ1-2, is KAGVTQTPRYLIKTRGQQVTLSCSPISGHRSVSWYQQTPGQGLQFLFEYFSETQRNKGNFPGRFSGRQFSNSRSEMNVSTLELGDSALYLCASSLSPGNYGYTFGSGTRLTVV.

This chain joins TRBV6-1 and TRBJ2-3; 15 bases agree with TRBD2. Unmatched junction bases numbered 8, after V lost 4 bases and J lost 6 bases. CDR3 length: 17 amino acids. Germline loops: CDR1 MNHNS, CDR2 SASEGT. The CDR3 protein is CASSGKPGTSGRDTQYF. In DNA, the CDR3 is TGTGCCAGCAGTGGGAAACCCGGGACTAGCGGGAGGGATACGCAGTATTTT.

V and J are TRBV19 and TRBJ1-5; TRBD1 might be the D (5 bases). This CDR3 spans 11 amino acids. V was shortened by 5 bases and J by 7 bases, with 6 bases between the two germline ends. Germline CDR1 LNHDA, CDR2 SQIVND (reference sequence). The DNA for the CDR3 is TGTGCCAGTAGTGGGGGGCAGCCCCAGCATTTT. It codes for CASSGGQPQHF.

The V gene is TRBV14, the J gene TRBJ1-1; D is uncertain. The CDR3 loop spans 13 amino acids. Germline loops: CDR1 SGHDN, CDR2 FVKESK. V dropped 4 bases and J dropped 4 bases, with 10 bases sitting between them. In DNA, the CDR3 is TGTGCCAGCAGCCCAGGACGGGGCACTGAAGCTTTCTTT. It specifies CASSPGRGTEAFF.

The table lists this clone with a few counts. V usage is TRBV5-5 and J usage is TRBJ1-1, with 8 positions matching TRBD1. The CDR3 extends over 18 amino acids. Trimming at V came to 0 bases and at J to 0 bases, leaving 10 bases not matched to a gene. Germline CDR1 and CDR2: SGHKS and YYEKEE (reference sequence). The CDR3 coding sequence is TGTGCCAGCAGCTTGGCGCCGATCGACAGGGGCGTGAACACTGAAGCTTTCTTT. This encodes CASSLAPIDRGVNTEAFF.

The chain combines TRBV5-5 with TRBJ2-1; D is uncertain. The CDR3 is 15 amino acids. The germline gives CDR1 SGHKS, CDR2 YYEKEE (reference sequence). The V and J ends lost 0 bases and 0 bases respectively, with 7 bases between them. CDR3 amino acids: CASSLAPGSYNEQFF. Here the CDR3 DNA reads TGTGCCAGCAGCTTGGCCCCGGGCTCCTACAATGAGCAGTTCTTC. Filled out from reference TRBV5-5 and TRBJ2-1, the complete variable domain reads DAGVTQSPTHLIKTRGQQVTLRCSPISGHKSVSWYQQVLGQGPQFIFQYYEKEERGRGNFPDRFSARQFPNYSSELNVNALLLGDSALYLCASSLAPGSYNEQFFGPGTRLTVL.

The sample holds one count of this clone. The CDR3 spells CASSPILQGTEAFF. The CDR3, as DNA: TGTGCCAGCTCACCAATCCTCCAGGGCACTGAAGCTTTCTTT. The V gene is TRBV18, the J gene TRBJ1-1; D is possibly TRBD1 (5 bases). CDR3 length equals 14 residues. V lost 2 bases and J lost 4, with 11 bases in between. CDR1 is KGHSH and CDR2 is LQKENI in the germline V gene.

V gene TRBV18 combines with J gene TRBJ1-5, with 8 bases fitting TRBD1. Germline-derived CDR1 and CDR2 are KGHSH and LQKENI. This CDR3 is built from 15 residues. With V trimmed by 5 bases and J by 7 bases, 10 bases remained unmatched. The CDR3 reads CASSVGTGIGQPQHF. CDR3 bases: TGTGCCAGCTCAGTCGGGACAGGAATCGGGCAGCCCCAGCATTTT. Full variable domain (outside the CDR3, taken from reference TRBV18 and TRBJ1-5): NAGVMQNPRHLVRRRGQEARLRCSPMKGHSHVYWYRQLPEEGLKFMVYLQKENIIDESGMPKERFSAEFPKEGPSILRIQQVVRGDSAAYFCASSVGTGIGQPQHFGDGTRLSIL.

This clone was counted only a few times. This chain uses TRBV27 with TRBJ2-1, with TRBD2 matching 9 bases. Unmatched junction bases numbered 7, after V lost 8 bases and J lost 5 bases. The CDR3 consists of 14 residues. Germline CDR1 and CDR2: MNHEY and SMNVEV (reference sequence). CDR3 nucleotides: TGTGCCAGCGGGTGGCTAGCGGGAAACAATGAGCAGTTCTTC. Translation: CASGWLAGNNEQFF.

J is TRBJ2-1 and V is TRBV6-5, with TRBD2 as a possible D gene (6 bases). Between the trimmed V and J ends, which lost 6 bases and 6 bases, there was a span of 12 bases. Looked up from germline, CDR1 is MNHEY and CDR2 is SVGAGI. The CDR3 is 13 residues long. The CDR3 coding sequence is TGTGCCAGCAGGAAGGGGAGGTTCAATGAGCAGTTCTTC. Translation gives CASRKGRFNEQFF.